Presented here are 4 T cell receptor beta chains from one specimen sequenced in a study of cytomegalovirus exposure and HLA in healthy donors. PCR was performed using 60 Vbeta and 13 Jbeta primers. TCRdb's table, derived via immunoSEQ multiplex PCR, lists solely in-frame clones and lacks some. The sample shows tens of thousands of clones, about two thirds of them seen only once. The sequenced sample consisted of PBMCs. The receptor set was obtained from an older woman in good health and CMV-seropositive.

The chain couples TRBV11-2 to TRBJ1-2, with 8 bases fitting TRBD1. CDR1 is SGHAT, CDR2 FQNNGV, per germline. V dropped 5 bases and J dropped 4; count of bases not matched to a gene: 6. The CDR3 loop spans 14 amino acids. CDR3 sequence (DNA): TGTGCCAGCAGCCCGGGACAGGTTGGCTATGGCTACACCTTC. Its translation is CASSPGQVGYGYTF.

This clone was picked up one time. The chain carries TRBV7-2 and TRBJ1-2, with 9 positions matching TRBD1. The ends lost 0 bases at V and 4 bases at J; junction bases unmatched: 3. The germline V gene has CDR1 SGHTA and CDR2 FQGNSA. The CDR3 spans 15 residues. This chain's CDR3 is CASSLAKGQGYGYTF. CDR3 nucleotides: TGTGCCAGCAGCTTAGCTAAGGGACAGGGCTATGGCTACACCTTC.

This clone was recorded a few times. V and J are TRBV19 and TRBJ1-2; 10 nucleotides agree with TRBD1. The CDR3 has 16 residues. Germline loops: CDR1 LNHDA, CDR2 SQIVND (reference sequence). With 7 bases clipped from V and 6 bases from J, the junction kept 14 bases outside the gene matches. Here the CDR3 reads CASILYPGTGEDGYTF. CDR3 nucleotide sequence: TGTGCCAGTATCTTATATCCCGGGACAGGGGAGGATGGCTACACCTTC.

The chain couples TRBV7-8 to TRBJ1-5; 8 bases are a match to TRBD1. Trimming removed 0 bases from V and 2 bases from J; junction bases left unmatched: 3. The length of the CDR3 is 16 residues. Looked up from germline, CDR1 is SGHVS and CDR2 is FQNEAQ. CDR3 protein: CASSLAQGAGNQPQHF. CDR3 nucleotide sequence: TGTGCCAGCAGCTTAGCGCAGGGGGCGGGCAATCAGCCCCAGCATTTT.